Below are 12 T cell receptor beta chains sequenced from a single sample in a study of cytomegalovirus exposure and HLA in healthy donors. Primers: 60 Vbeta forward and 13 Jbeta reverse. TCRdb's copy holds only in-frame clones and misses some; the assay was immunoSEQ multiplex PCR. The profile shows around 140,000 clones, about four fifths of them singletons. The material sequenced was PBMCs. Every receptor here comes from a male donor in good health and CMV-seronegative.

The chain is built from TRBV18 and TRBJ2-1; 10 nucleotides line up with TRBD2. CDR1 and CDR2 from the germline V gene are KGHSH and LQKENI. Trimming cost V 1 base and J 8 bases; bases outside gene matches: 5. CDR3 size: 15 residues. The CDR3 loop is CASSPRAGGPDEQFF. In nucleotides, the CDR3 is TGTGCCAGCTCACCACGAGCGGGGGGGCCGGATGAGCAGTTCTTC.

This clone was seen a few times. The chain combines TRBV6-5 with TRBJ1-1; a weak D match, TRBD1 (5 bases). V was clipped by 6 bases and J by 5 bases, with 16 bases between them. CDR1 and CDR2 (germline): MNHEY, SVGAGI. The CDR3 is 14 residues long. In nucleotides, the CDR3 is TGTGCCAGCAGGGGGGGGTACTCGGAGACTGAAGCTTTCTTT. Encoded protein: CASRGGYSETEAFF.

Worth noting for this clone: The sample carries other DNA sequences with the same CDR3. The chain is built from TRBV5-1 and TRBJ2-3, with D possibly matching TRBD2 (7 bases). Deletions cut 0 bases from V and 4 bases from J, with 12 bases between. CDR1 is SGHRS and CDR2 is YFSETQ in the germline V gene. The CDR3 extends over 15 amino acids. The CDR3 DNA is TGCGCCAGCAGCTTGGCTGGGGGGGCCGCAGATACGCAGTATTTT. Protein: CASSLAGGAADTQYF.

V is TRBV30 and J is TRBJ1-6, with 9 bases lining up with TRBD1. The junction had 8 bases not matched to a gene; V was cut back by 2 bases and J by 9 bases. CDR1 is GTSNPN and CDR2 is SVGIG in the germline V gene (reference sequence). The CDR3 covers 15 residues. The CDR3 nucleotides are TGTGCCTGGAGTCCTGGACAGGGGACTTTTTCACCCCTCCACTTT. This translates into CAWSPGQGTFSPLHF.

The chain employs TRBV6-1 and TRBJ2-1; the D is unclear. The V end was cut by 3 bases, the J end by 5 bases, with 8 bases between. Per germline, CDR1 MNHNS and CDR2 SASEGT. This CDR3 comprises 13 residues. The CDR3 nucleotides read TGTGCCAGCAGTGATCGTAGAGACAATGAGCAGTTCTTC. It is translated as CASSDRRDNEQFF.

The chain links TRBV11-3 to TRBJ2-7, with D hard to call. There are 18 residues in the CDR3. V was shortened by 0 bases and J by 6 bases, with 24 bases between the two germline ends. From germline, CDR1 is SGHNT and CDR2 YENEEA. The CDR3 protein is CASSLDQSAVTHPSEQYF. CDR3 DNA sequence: TGTGCCAGCAGCTTAGATCAAAGCGCCGTTACGCATCCATCCGAGCAGTACTTC. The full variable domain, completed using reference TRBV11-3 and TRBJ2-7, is EAGVVQSPRYKIIEKKQPVAFWCNPISGHNTLYWYLQNLGQGPELLIRYENEEAVDDSQLPKDRFSAERLKGVDSTLKIQPAELGDSAVYLCASSLDQSAVTHPSEQYFGPGTRLTVT.

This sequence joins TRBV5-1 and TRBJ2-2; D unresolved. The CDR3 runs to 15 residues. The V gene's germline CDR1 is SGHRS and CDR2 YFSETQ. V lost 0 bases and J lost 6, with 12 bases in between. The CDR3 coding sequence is TGCGCCAGCAGCTTGGGTCTGCAGAATCCCGGGGAGCTGTTTTTT. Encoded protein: CASSLGLQNPGELFF.

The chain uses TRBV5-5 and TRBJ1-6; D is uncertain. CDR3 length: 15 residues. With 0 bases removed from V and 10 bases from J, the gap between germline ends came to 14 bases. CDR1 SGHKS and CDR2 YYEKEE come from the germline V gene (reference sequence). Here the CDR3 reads CASSLGQVGGSPLHF. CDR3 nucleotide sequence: TGTGCCAGCAGCTTGGGGCAGGTGGGAGGCTCACCCCTCCACTTT.

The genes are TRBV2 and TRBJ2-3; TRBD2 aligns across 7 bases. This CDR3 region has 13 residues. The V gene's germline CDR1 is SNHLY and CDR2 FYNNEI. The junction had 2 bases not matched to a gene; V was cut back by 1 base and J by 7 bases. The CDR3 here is CASSEGRGNTQYF. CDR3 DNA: TGTGCCAGCAGTGAAGGGCGGGGGAATACGCAGTATTTT.

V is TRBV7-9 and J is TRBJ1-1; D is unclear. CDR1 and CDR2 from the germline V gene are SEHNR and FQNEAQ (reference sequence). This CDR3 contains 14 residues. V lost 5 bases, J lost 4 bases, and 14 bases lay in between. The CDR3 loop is CASSPPGVSTEAFF. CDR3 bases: TGTGCCAGCAGCCCTCCCGGGGTGAGCACTGAAGCTTTCTTT.

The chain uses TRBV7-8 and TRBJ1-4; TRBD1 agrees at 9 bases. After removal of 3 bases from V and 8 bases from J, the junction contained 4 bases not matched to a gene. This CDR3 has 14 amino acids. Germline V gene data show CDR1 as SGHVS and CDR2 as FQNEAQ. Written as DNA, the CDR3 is TGTGCCAGCAGCTTTTTGGACAGGGGCGAAAAACTGTTTTTT. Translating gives CASSFLDRGEKLFF.

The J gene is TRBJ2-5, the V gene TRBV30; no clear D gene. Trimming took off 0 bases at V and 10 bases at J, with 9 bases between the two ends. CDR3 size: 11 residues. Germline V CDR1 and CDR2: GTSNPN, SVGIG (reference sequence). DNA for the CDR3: TGTGCCTGGAGTGTGAATGAGGTCCAGTACTTC. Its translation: CAWSVNEVQYF.